The next 15 T cell receptor beta chains were all read from a single sample in a study of blood T cell repertoires in COVID-19. Method: immunoSEQ multiplex PCR; TCRdb's copy keeps in-frame clones and lacks some. The profile shows about 110,000 clones, 65% to 75% of them singletons. Sample: peripheral blood. These receptors all come from a man at least 80 years old with acute or convalescent COVID-19.

The chain carries TRBV7-6 and TRBJ1-5, with D perhaps matching TRBD1 (5 bases). The V and J ends lost 5 bases and 4 bases respectively, with 9 bases between them. The CDR3 has 13 amino acids. CDR1 and CDR2 from the germline V gene are SGHVS and FNYEAQ. The CDR3 sequence: CASSRTTNQPQHF. CDR3 DNA sequence: TGTGCCAGCAGCCGGACAACGAATCAGCCCCAGCATTTT.

The chain links TRBV27 to TRBJ2-4; 12 bases are shared with TRBD2. The germline V gene has CDR1 MNHEY and CDR2 SMNVEV (reference sequence). The CDR3 extends over 15 amino acids. The ends lost 6 bases at V and 8 bases at J; junction bases unmatched: 8. The CDR3 DNA reads TGTGCCAGCAGCCGGACTAGCGGGATTTGGGACATTCAGTACTTC. Translation gives CASSRTSGIWDIQYF.

This clone was counted a few times. The chain combines TRBV19 with TRBJ1-5; tentatively, D is TRBD1 (5 bases). Germline V gene data show CDR1 as LNHDA and CDR2 as SQIVND (reference sequence). The V and J ends lost 5 bases and 4 bases respectively, with 15 bases between them. This CDR3 is built from 15 residues. This chain's CDR3 is CASSPSRAANQPQHF. The CDR3 bases are TGTGCCAGTAGTCCAAGCAGGGCGGCTAATCAGCCCCAGCATTTT.

The CDR3 region has the DNA TGTGCCACCAAAGGGGCCGGACATGAGCAGTTCTTC. Amino acids: CATKGAGHEQFF. The V gene is TRBV19, the J gene TRBJ2-1; TRBD1 is a possible D gene (5 bases). The CDR3 is 12 residues long. V was clipped by 10 bases and J by 8 bases, with 15 bases between them. The V gene's germline CDR1 is LNHDA and CDR2 SQIVND (reference sequence).

The V gene is TRBV27, the J gene TRBJ2-1; 10 nucleotides align to TRBD1. This CDR3 is 15 amino acids long. Per the germline V gene, CDR1 is MNHEY and CDR2 is SMNVEV (reference sequence). The V segment lost 0 bases and the J segment 10 bases; nucleotides outside the gene matches: 6. The CDR3 sequence: CASSLSRQGAGEQFF. CDR3 nucleotide sequence: TGTGCCAGCAGTTTATCGAGACAGGGGGCTGGGGAGCAGTTCTTC.

In this sample, this clone turned up a few times. The junction departs from germline at one end; a sequencing error may be responsible. The chain recombines TRBV7-8 with TRBJ2-7; 9 nucleotides agree with TRBD2. This CDR3 region has 11 residues. Looked up from germline, CDR1 is SGHVS and CDR2 is FQNEAQ. CDR3 sequence (DNA): TGTGCCAGCAGCCCCGGACTAGCGTGGCACTTC. Translating it yields CASSPGLAWHF.

This clone was found a few times. The CDR3 here is CASSLIRSGAEQFF. As DNA, the CDR3 is TGCGCCAGCAGCTTGATTAGGTCAGGGGCTGAGCAGTTCTTC. The V gene is TRBV5-1, the J gene TRBJ2-1; a weak D match, TRBD1 (6 bases). V was shortened by 1 base and J by 9 bases, with 14 bases between the two germline ends. Germline V CDR1 and CDR2: SGHRS, YFSETQ. CDR3 length: 14 residues.

The gene calls are TRBV15 and TRBJ2-1, with 10 bases aligning to TRBD2. Germline lookup yields CDR1 LNHNV and CDR2 YYDKDF (reference sequence). The ends lost 5 bases at V and 6 bases at J; junction bases unmatched: 7. The CDR3 runs to 15 residues. CDR3 nucleotide sequence: TGTGCCACCAGCGCTAGCGGGAGATTTGGCAATGAGCAGTTCTTC. Encoded protein: CATSASGRFGNEQFF. Full variable domain (missing parts from reference TRBV15 and TRBJ2-1): DAMVIQNPRYQVTQFGKPVTLSCSQTLNHNVMYWYQQKSSQAPKLLFHYYDKDFNNEADTPDNFQSRRPNTSFCFLDIRSPGLGDTAMYLCATSASGRFGNEQFFGPGTRLTVL.

This clone occurred a few times. This chain connects TRBV5-4 to TRBJ2-1; TRBD1 is a possible D gene (5 bases). This CDR3 has 14 residues. Trimming removed 0 bases at V and 8 bases at J, with 12 bases between. Germline loops: CDR1 SGHNT, CDR2 YYREEE (reference sequence). CDR3 loop: CASSLGQGRDEQFF. The CDR3 region has the DNA TGTGCCAGCAGCTTGGGTCAGGGCCGGGATGAGCAGTTCTTC.

This clone was found many times. The chain links TRBV2 to TRBJ2-7; 9 nucleotides line up with TRBD1. The CDR3 sequence is 14 residues long. Unmatched junction bases numbered 8, after V lost 7 bases and J lost 4 bases. From germline, CDR1 is SNHLY and CDR2 FYNNEI. The CDR3 spells CASTDRGKGYEQYF. Here the CDR3 DNA reads TGTGCCAGCACTGACAGGGGGAAGGGTTACGAGCAGTACTTC.

V usage is TRBV7-8 and J usage is TRBJ1-4, with TRBD1 matching 11 bases. Losses at the gene ends were 3 bases for V and 7 bases for J; bases not matched to a gene: 16. Looked up from germline, CDR1 is SGHVS and CDR2 is FQNEAQ. CDR3 length: 19 residues. The CDR3 is CASSFRSGQGARGGEKLFF. The DNA for the CDR3 is TGTGCCAGCAGCTTCAGAAGTGGACAGGGGGCGAGAGGCGGTGAAAAACTGTTTTTT.

V gene TRBV19 combines with J gene TRBJ1-1; 9 bases match TRBD1. The CDR3 runs 15 residues. Per the germline V gene, CDR1 is LNHDA and CDR2 is SQIVND (reference sequence). The ends lost 3 bases at V and 4 bases at J; junction bases unmatched: 6. The CDR3 here is CASSIPGTGSTEAFF. The CDR3 region has the DNA TGTGCCAGTAGTATCCCCGGGACAGGGAGCACTGAAGCTTTCTTT.

This clone appeared many times. The V gene is TRBV11-2, the J gene TRBJ1-1; D is unresolved. Per germline, CDR1 SGHAT and CDR2 FQNNGV. The CDR3 sequence is 14 residues long. V was shortened by 4 bases and J by 3 bases, with 12 bases between the two germline ends. The CDR3 DNA reads TGTGCCAGCAGCTCCCTGGCGGAGGACACTGAAGCTTTCTTT. Its protein product is CASSSLAEDTEAFF.

V gene TRBV9 combines with J gene TRBJ2-1, with 8 bases matching TRBD2. The germline V gene encodes CDR1 SGDLS and CDR2 YYNGEE. The CDR3 has 15 residues. The V segment lost 2 bases and the J segment 8 bases; nucleotides outside the gene matches: 9. In DNA, the CDR3 is TGTGCCAGCAGCGTCGGCGGGAGGAAAAGCGATGAGCAGTTCTTC. This gives the protein CASSVGGRKSDEQFF.

This clone was found a few times. This chain links TRBV10-2 with TRBJ2-5; D possibly corresponds to TRBD1 (5 bases). This CDR3 spans 12 amino acids. V shed 5 bases and J shed 5 bases, with 9 bases lying between them. CDR1 is WSHSY, CDR2 SAAADI, per germline. CDR3 amino acids: CASSQGEETQYF. CDR3 in DNA: TGCGCCAGCAGTCAGGGTGAGGAGACCCAGTACTTC.